This TCR beta chain was profiled in a study of blood T cell repertoires in COVID-19. Across the whole study: Spain, Italy and the United States supplied samples that represented acute and convalescent COVID-19. PBMCs, B-cell-depleted T cells, or T cells were the source of the cDNA or gDNA that made up the material.

Authors' methods: Amplified reference gene primers provided the basis for estimating nucleated cell counts. The data were produced by immunoSEQ multiplex PCR, yet TCRdb's version contains in-frame clones alone and is incomplete. V, J and clone size are taken as reported in that table, and D and trimming were inferred from the DNA itself. The sample lists about 69,000 clones, more than 75% occurring once. From germline, CDR1 is PRHDT and CDR2 FYEKMQ (reference sequence). This CDR3 is 17 amino acids long. The V and J ends lost 1 base and 5 bases, in that order; junction bases with no gene match: 10. V gene TRBV13 combines with J gene TRBJ2-2; 7 nucleotides line up with TRBD1. This sequence originates from a human donor in a cohort sampled during active COVID-19. Sequenced sample: peripheral blood. The CDR3: CASSLAGQSLGTGELFF. As DNA, the CDR3 is TGTGCCAGCAGCTTAGCGGGACAGAGTCTAGGGACCGGGGAGCTGTTTTTT.